A selection of T cell receptor beta chains follows, all from one sample in a study of blood T cell repertoires in COVID-19. The data were produced by immunoSEQ multiplex PCR, yet TCRdb's version contains in-frame clones alone and is incomplete. The sample holds about 330,000 clones, approximately 92% seen once. Sequenced input: PBMCs or T cells enriched from blood (not recorded which). The receptors here all came from a woman aged 25 to 45 who had recovered from COVID-19. The CDR3 runs from the conserved cysteine through the conserved F or W. A D gene is named only where the DNA matches it firmly. Clone size is not always given. Where it is, it says once, few, many or a class for expanded clones.

d_call j_call v_call clone_size cdr3_nt cdr3_aa
TRBD1 TRBJ1-1 TRBV27 NA TGTGCCAGCAGTCCGGACAGGGGAAACACTGAAGCTTTCTTT CASSPDRGNTEAFF
TRBD2 TRBJ2-7 TRBV11-2 NA TGTGCCAGCAGCCCCCCAACTAGCGGGAGGGCCGGGAACGAGCAGTACTTC CASSPPTSGRAGNEQYF
NA TRBJ2-3 TRBV7-3 NA TGTGCCAGCAGCTTTCGGGGGGCTAGCACAGATACGCAGTATTTT CASSFRGASTDTQYF
TRBD2 TRBJ2-1 TRBV5-1 NA TGCGCCAGCTCGTCCCTGGGCGGGAGGGCCTCCACCCATGAGCAGTTCTTC CASSSLGGRASTHEQFF
NA TRBJ2-1 TRBV7-6 NA TGTGCCAGCAGCTTCGGCAATGAGCAGTTCTTC CASSFGNEQFF
NA TRBJ1-3 TRBV27 NA TGTGCCAGCAGCGCGGACGGGAGCTCTGGAAACACCATATATTTT CASSADGSSGNTIYF
NA TRBJ1-5 TRBV19 NA TGTGCCAGTAGTATAGAAGCTCAGCCCCAGCATTTT CASSIEAQPQHF
NA TRBJ1-1 TRBV6-5 NA TGTGCCAGCAGTTTAACAGGGTCCCGAGAAGCTTTCTTT CASSLTGSREAFF
TRBD1 TRBJ2-2 TRBV19 NA TGTGCCAGTAGTACAAGGACAGGGCCCGGGGAGCTGTTTTTT CASSTRTGPGELFF
NA TRBJ1-1 TRBV30 NA TGTGCCTGGAGTGTAGCCATGAACACTGAAGCTTTCTTT CAWSVAMNTEAFF
NA TRBJ2-5 TRBV7-9 NA TGTGCCAGCAGCCCAAAAGAGACCCAGTACTTC CASSPKETQYF
NA TRBJ1-4 TRBV20-1 NA TGCAGTGTACAGAATAATGAAAAACTGTTTTTT CSVQNNEKLFF
NA TRBJ1-3 TRBV27 NA TGTGCCAGCAGCTACACAATTGGGAGTGGAAACACCATATATTTT CASSYTIGSGNTIYF
TRBD2 TRBJ2-3 TRBV30 once TGTGCCTGGTGCCTAGCGGGGGGAGGCACAGATACGCAGTATTTT CAWCLAGGGTDTQYF
TRBD1 TRBJ1-1 TRBV28 NA TGTGCCAGCACCCAGGACAGGTTCCCCTTGAACACTGAAGCTTTCTTT CASTQDRFPLNTEAFF
TRBD2 TRBJ2-1 TRBV7-2 NA TGTGCCAGCCAGCGGGGGCCTAACAATGAGCAGTTCTTC CASQRGPNNEQFF
NA TRBJ1-1 TRBV28 NA TGCGCATCGGTTTCGAACACTGAAGCTTTCTTT CASVSNTEAFF
TRBD2 TRBJ2-1 TRBV3-1/TRBV3-2 NA TGTGCCAGCAGCCAATTGGCAGCGGGGGGTTACAGTGAGCAGTTCTTC CASSQLAAGGYSEQFF
NA TRBJ1-1 TRBV5-1 NA TGCGCCAGCAGCTTGGACCAGGGTGGGACTGAAGCTTTCTTT CASSLDQGGTEAFF
NA TRBJ2-2 TRBV6-4 NA TGTGCCAGCAGTGTTCAGCCAGCGGGCCCCGGGGAGCTGTTTTTT CASSVQPAGPGELFF
TRBD1 TRBJ2-1 TRBV19 NA TGTTCTAGCCGCCAGGGGGCTAAAACCCTGGAGCAGTTCTTC CSSRQGAKTLEQFF
NA TRBJ2-1 TRBV28 NA TGTGCCAGCAGTCCCCCCCCGGCAGGGCGGAATGAGCAGTTCTTC CASSPPPAGRNEQFF
NA TRBJ2-5 TRBV7-8 NA TGTGCCAGCAGCTTAGTCGACAGAGAGACCCAGTACTTC CASSLVDRETQYF
TRBD1 TRBJ2-2 TRBV5-1 NA TGCGCCAGCATTCGGGACAGGCAGGACGGGGAGCTGTTTTTT CASIRDRQDGELFF
TRBD2 TRBJ2-7 TRBV3-1/TRBV3-2 NA TGTGCCAGCAGAACCCCCAGCCCGAGCGGGAGGGCGAGCGAGCAGTACTTC CASRTPSPSGRASEQYF
NA TRBJ1-6 TRBV5-6 NA TGTGCCAGCGAGGGTTATAATTCACCCCTCCACTTT CASEGYNSPLHF
NA TRBJ2-7 TRBV10-2 NA TGCGCCAGCAGTGGGGCGTCCAGCTCCTACGAGCAGTACTTC CASSGASSSYEQYF
NA TRBJ1-5 TRBV24-1 NA TGTGCCACCAGTGATTTTTCGGGGGTTCAGCCCCAGCATTTT CATSDFSGVQPQHF
NA TRBJ1-1 TRBV7-9 NA TGTGCCAGCAGCGGACACGAACCAGGCGCTTTCTTT CASSGHEPGAFF
NA TRBJ1-1 TRBV5-1 NA TGCGCCAGCAGCTTTAGTTCTGTTATTGCTGAAGCTTTCTTT CASSFSSVIAEAFF
NA TRBJ1-5 TRBV21-1 NA TGTGCCAGCAGCAACCCGGGGGGGGGCGATCAGCCCCAGCATTTT CASSNPGGGDQPQHF
NA TRBJ1-2 TRBV21-1 NA TGTGCCAGCACCACAGGGGGTGCGGGCGGCTACACCTTC CASTTGGAGGYTF
NA TRBJ2-7 TRBV9 NA TGTGCCAGCAGCGTAGGAGGAGGGACGGGCGAGCAGTACTTC CASSVGGGTGEQYF
NA TRBJ2-7 TRBV7-6 NA TGTGCCAGCAGCCTGACCCAGACAGGAGGTCTCGAGCAGTACTTC CASSLTQTGGLEQYF
NA TRBJ2-7 TRBV21-1 once TGTGCCAGCAGCAAAAGGGGCAGGAGATACTACGAGCAGTACTTC CASSKRGRRYYEQYF
TRBD1 TRBJ1-3 TRBV18 NA TGTGCCAGCTCACCGATCCCGGGACAGGGGGCGAGCGGAAACACCATATATTTT CASSPIPGQGASGNTIYF
NA TRBJ2-2 TRBV15 NA TGTGCCACCAGCAGAGATTCGAGGTACACCGGGGAGCTGTTTTTT CATSRDSRYTGELFF
TRBD1 TRBJ1-5 TRBV7-2 NA TGTGCCAGCAGCTTAAGAAGCCAAAGGACAGGGGGCAGGAATCAGCCCCAGCATTTT CASSLRSQRTGGRNQPQHF
NA TRBJ1-4 TRBV4-2 NA TGTGCCAGCAGCCAAGGACAGGTTGGTGAAAAACTGTTTTTT CASSQGQVGEKLFF
TRBD1 TRBJ1-2 TRBV27 NA TGTGCCAGCAGTTTACAGGACAGGGGTTATGGCTACACCTTC CASSLQDRGYGYTF
NA TRBJ2-2 TRBV9 NA TGTGCCAGCAGCGTGACGCAGGGGGGCACCGGGGAGCTGTTTTTT CASSVTQGGTGELFF
NA TRBJ1-2 TRBV5-4 NA TGTGCCAGCAGCAGGGAGTCGGAATATGGCTACACCTTC CASSRESEYGYTF
NA TRBJ1-4 TRBV19 once TGTGCCAGTAGAACAGCGGGGGGAAAACTGTTTTTT CASRTAGGKLFF
TRBD1 TRBJ2-7 TRBV2 NA TGTGCCAGCAGTGAGTACAGGGGCTCCTACGAGCAGTACTTC CASSEYRGSYEQYF
TRBD1 TRBJ2-1 TRBV18 NA TGTGCCAGCTCACGCGTCGGGTATCAAACAGCTGCGTTACAGGGGGCCGGGGAGCAGTTCTTC CASSRVGYQTAALQGAGEQFF
TRBD2 TRBJ2-5 TRBV7-2 NA TGTGCCAGCAGCCTGACTAGCGGGATCCAAGAGACCCAGTACTTC CASSLTSGIQETQYF
NA TRBJ2-5 TRBV14 NA TGTGCCAGCAGCCAGAGGGGGGGCGTGGAGACCCAGTACTTC CASSQRGGVETQYF
NA TRBJ1-2 TRBV6-2/TRBV6-3 NA TGTGCCAGCAGTACACCCCACGAGGGCTATGGCTACACCTTC CASSTPHEGYGYTF
NA TRBJ1-2 TRBV15 NA TGTGCCACCAGCAGAGACTGGGCCGGAGGCTACACCTTC CATSRDWAGGYTF
NA TRBJ1-2 TRBV19 NA TGTGCCAGTAGTATTGGCGCCCCCGGGAATGGCTACACCTTC CASSIGAPGNGYTF
TRBD2 TRBJ2-3 TRBV4-1 NA TGCGCCAGCAGCCTCGGGGGGGTGGTAGATACGCAGTATTTT CASSLGGVVDTQYF